The T cell receptor beta chain under discussion was sequenced for a study of cytomegalovirus exposure and HLA in healthy donors. General observations from the study: CMV antigen specificity of three CMV-associated chains was confirmed in vitro. A later analysis found first-cohort TCR clusters tended to co-occur in the approximately 110 validation repertoires. Most TCR sequences were seen very rarely across donors, but some public TCRs occurred in many. For cytomegalovirus status, the classifier reportedly gave diagnoses with high specificity and sensitivity.

Concerning this clone: What it recognizes is unknown.

Sequenced by immunoSEQ multiplex PCR; TCRdb stores in-frame clones only, minus some. The sample contains 110,000 or so clones, about 91% of which appear only once. This sequence was found in a man between 18 and 29 years old in good health and CMV-seronegative. Sequencing used PBMCs.

CDR3 nucleotide sequence: TGCGCCAGCAGCCCGTTTGGGGGGGAGCAGTACTTC. Translation: CASSPFGGEQYF. This chain joins TRBV4-1 and TRBJ2-7; possibly TRBD2 for D (6 bases). Germline lookup yields CDR1 MGHRA and CDR2 YSYEKL. This CDR3 region has 12 residues. Trimming cost V 4 bases and J 7 bases, with 11 bases left between them.